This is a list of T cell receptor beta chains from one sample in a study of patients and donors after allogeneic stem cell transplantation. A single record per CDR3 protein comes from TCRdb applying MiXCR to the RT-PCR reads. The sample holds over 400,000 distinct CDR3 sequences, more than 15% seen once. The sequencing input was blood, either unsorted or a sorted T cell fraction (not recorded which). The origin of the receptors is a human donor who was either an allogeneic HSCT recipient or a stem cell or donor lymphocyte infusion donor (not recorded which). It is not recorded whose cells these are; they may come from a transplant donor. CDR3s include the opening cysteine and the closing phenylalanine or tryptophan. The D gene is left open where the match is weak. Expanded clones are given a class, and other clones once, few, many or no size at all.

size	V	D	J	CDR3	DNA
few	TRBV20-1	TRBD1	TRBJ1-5	CSARDRRQGRNQPQHF	TGCAGTGCTAGAGACCGCCGACAGGGGAGGAATCAGCCCCAGCATTTT
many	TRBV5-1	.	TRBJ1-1	CASSLDVGTEAFF	TGCGCCAGCAGCTTGGATGTGGGCACTGAAGCTTTCTTT
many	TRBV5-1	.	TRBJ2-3	CASSFRGSSPFQYF	TGCGCCAGCAGCTTCCGGGGATCCTCCCCCTTTCAGTATTTT
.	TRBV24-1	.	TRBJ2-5	CATSERRLGTAYQETQYF	TGTGCCACCAGTGAGAGGAGGCTTGGGACGGCTTACCAAGAGACCCAGTACTTC
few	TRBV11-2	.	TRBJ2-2	CASSLGRGSSTGELFF	TGTGCCAGCAGCTTAGGCCGGGGGAGTAGCACCGGGGAGCTGTTTTTT
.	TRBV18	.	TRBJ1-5	CASSPRSNSNQPQHF	TGTGCCAGCTCACCACGATCCAACAGCAATCAGCCCCAGCATTTT
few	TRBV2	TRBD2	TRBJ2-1	CASSEELASGRFEFF	TGTGCCAGCAGTGAAGAATTAGCTAGCGGGAGATTTGAGTTCTTC
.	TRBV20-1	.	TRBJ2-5	CSVYRPGAQETQYF	TGCAGTGTATACCGGCCAGGGGCCCAAGAGACCCAGTACTTC
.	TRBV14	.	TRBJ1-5	CASSQDYHSRIYSNQPQHF	TGTGCCAGCAGCCAAGATTATCACTCCAGGATATATAGCAATCAGCCCCAGCATTTT
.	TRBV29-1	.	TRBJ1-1	CSVRLRDTEAFF	TGCAGCGTAAGGTTGAGAGACACTGAAGCTTTCTTT
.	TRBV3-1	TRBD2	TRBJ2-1	CASSQTAGDQDHEQFF	TGTGCCAGCAGCCAGACAGCGGGAGACCAGGACCATGAGCAGTTCTTC
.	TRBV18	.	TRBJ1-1	CASSPIGGTREEAFF	TGTGCCAGCTCCCCCATAGGGGGAACCCGAGAAGAAGCTTTCTTT
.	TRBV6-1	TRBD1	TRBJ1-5	CASSQGQGVTQPQHF	TGTGCCAGCAGCCAGGGACAGGGGGTAACTCAGCCCCAGCATTTT
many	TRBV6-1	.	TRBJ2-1	CASSEGPSSYNEQFF	TGTGCCAGCAGTGAAGGGCCTAGCTCCTACAATGAGCAGTTCTTC
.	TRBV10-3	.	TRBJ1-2	CAISLGDISNYGYTF	TGTGCCATCAGCCTCGGGGACATTAGTAACTATGGCTACACCTTC
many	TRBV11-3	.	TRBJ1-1	CASSPTGNTEAFF	TGTGCCAGCAGCCCGACAGGGAACACTGAAGCTTTCTTT
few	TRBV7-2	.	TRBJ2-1	CASTAAALTSYNEQFF	TGTGCCAGCACTGCAGCGGCTCTTACTTCCTACAATGAGCAGTTCTTC
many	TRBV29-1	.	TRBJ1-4	CSVGGTGNEKLFF	TGCAGCGTTGGAGGGACGGGAAATGAAAAACTGTTTTTT
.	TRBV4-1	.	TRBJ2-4	CASSQDREYAKNIQYF	TGCGCCAGCAGCCAAGATAGGGAATACGCCAAAAACATTCAGTACTTC
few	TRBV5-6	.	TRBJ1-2	CASSPTLTRGPGGYTF	TGTGCCAGCAGCCCCACACTCACCCGGGGCCCGGGAGGCTACACCTTC